The 3 T cell receptor beta chains listed next were all sequenced from one sample in a study of shared clonotypes between healthy human individuals. Clones were read by immunoSEQ multiplex PCR, and TCRdb kept only the in-frame ones, dropping some. This sample yields about 2.3 million clones, of which about 92% are seen a single time; around 0.4% belongs to the top ten. The sample was naive CD4+ T cells from PBMCs. As to subset: CD45RA+ positively selected. These receptor sequences come from a man aged 18-30 years in good health. Some clones in this sample may be carry-over from other donors' samples.

The genes are TRBV5-3 and TRBJ2-3, with no clear D. TRBV5-3 is an ORF, and what it does is uncertain. CDR3 length: 16 amino acids. V was shortened by 1 base and J by 2 bases, with 14 bases between the two germline ends. This chain's CDR3 is CARSLKSQLSTDTQYF. The CDR3 DNA reads as TGTGCCAGAAGCTTGAAGTCACAGCTATCCACAGATACGCAGTATTTT.

This clone occurred once. The rearrangement links TRBV6-5 to TRBJ2-1; D is perhaps TRBD2 (5 bases). Germline V lookup: CDR1 MNHEY, CDR2 SVGAGI. The CDR3 is 15 amino acids. The V end lost 6 bases, the J end lost 2 bases, and 14 bases lay between the germline ends. The CDR3 region has the DNA TGTGCCAGCAGCTTAAGCGGCGGTGCCTACAATGAGCAGTTCTTC. It codes for CASSLSGGAYNEQFF.

The chain carries TRBV7-2 and TRBJ2-1, with D perhaps matching TRBD2 (7 bases). Germline V gives CDR1 SGHTA, CDR2 FQGNSA. The length of the CDR3 is 16 residues. Trimming stripped 5 bases from V and 7 bases from J, with 21 bases between. The CDR3 here is CASSIFGGGMGNEQFF. In DNA, the CDR3 is TGTGCCAGCAGCATCTTCGGCGGGGGCATGGGGAATGAGCAGTTCTTC.